Here is one T cell receptor beta chain with its context. Which antigen it targets is not known. The record has no base qualities; no much larger clone is one base away. To prepare the library, the immunoSEQ multiplex PCR assay was applied. A mixture of 60 forward primers for TCR Vbeta segments and 13 reverse primers for TCR Jbeta segments was used in the multiplex PCR. The CDR3 region of rearranged TCR beta genes was amplified from genomic DNA by a multiplex PCR assay. The amplified TCR beta libraries were sequenced on the Illumina HiSeq System as 87-base-pair reads. The original pipeline was this. A later analysis tallied about 77 million unique TCR beta chains across the 600 to 700 repertoires, and approximately 12 million of those chains were shared by two or more donors. To remove PCR and sequencing errors, raw reads were error-corrected and collapsed into unique sequences using a nearest-neighbor algorithm that merged closely related sequences. V, D and J gene segments were assigned by aligning CDR3 sequences to IMGT reference sequences. For a sequence to be retained, a match of at least six nucleotides was required to both a V gene segment and a J gene segment. Rearrangements were classified as productive when the CDR3 lacked stop codons and remained in frame with V and J, and all other rearrangements were classified as non-productive. CDR3 was defined according to IMGT convention as the region running from the second conserved V-encoded cysteine to the conserved J-encoded phenylalanine. The earlier analysis of roughly 590 of the donors excluded sequences that lacked an unambiguous match to a single V gene segment. In an earlier analysis of 587 of the donors, V segments were called functional above 56.7% productive rearrangements and were called segregating when the between-donor standard deviation exceeded 5%. To diagnose cytomegalovirus status from the catalog of TCR beta chain sequences, a statistical classification framework was built. In a later analysis, TCR nucleotide sequences were compared against IMGT/GENE-DB human TR gene sequences so that V and J genes could be assigned. Using the TCRdist pipeline, a later analysis assigned CDR3 sequences along with most-parsimonious VDJ recombination scenarios. A later analysis defined each TCR beta chain by its CDR3 amino acid sequence plus V-gene family, and excluded reads lacking a unique V-gene family. To address suspected cross-contamination and a sequencing artifact, a later analysis removed some 620 highly shared, low-generation-probability nucleotide sequences. For each public chain, a later analysis derived a clonal expansion index from normalized ranks of inferred template counts within each repertoire. In a later analysis, generation probabilities were computed using a VDJ recombination model fitted to out-of-frame rearrangements, and the results were checked against IGoR. In a later analysis, TCR-TCR, TCR-HLA and TCR-CMV co-occurrence was scored with hypergeometric tests, and a repertoire-size bias correction was applied to TCR pairs. In a later analysis, false discovery rates were estimated by permuting HLA or CMV assignments 20 times. In a later analysis, co-occurring TCRs were grouped using DBSCAN, with TCRdist sequence similarity added in when clustering inside HLA-allele-positive subsets. Repertoires with fewer than 30,000 or more than 120,000 public chains were left out of co-occurrence clustering, as were a handful of repertoires with anomalous nucleotide sharing. TCRdb stores this immuneACCESS table with in-frame sequences only. Part of the clones is absent; in the studies checked, under half of the shortfall reflects unresolved V genes, and no reason is known for the rest. The V and J calls and the clone size are those of that table, but D and trimming were determined from the DNA. Across this sample there are 150,000 to 180,000 clones, with 80% seen only once. Of the sample, around 6% falls within the top ten clones.

These data are taken from a study of cytomegalovirus exposure and HLA in healthy donors (dated 2017 in TCRdb). Some background on the complete study: According to an earlier analysis of 550 to 700 of the donors, about 179 million T cells yielded roughly 110 million unique TCR beta sequences and approximately 300 Gb of sequence data. An early release covering 550 to 700 HLA-typed donors comprised 300 to 350 gigabases of sequencing data and about 90 million unique TCR sequences. The genetic ancestry cluster associated with self-reported Caucasian donors included roughly four fifths of the roughly 390 genotyped donors. The study was designed to test whether signatures of past pathogen exposure could be identified by cataloging public T cell receptors. Using immunosequencing, the study profiled T cell repertoires from 500 to 800 subjects and related those repertoires to cytomegalovirus serostatus. Along with the approximately 650-subject first cohort, a separate validation cohort of more than 90 different subjects was used. High-throughput TCR immunosequencing, statistical association of individual TCRs with disease status, and machine learning were combined to predict cytomegalovirus infection status. A later analysis re-examined previously published TCR beta repertoires from 500 to 700 donors and added high-resolution HLA genotyping to investigate patterns of TCR occurrence. Rather than drawing on any new phenotypic data, the later analysis identified candidate immune exposures from TCR beta sequences and the way those sequences occurred across donors. An earlier analysis of several hundred of the donors applied high-throughput TCR beta sequencing to assess whether each TCR beta V gene segment acted as functional or pseudogenic. Donor age, sex, ethnicity and CMV serostatus were compiled together with the repertoire data. Genome-wide SNP genotypes for about three fifths of the roughly 670 donors were used in a later genetic analysis, which treated that subset as a discovery cohort. All discovery cohort repertoires had been generated on a single sequencing platform. Both class I and class II loci were covered by HLA typing, at four-digit resolution. Typing coverage differed by locus: A, B, C, DRB1 and DQB1 were typed in about 629-640 donors, DQA1 in roughly 510, DPA1 in 606, and DPB1 in 472. Roughly five DR-DQ haplotypes were handled as single units for association and clustering, since linkage in the cohort was strong. On average, roughly 250,000 unique TCR beta nucleotide sequences were sequenced per donor among 300 to 500 genotyped donors of the cohort, with about 17% of those sequences being non-productive. Summary of the overall study and its limitations: In a later analysis, the rate of TCR association differed among HLA loci, with DRB1 alleles having the most associated TCRs and HLA-C alleles having the fewest. The classifier was reported to diagnose cytomegalovirus status with high specificity and sensitivity in both the original and validation cohorts. In a later analysis, most CMV-associated TCR beta chains were found to appear HLA-restricted, with HLA associations seemingly driven largely by CMV exposure. Across donors, most TCR sequences were observed very rarely, whereas some public TCRs were present in many individuals. This cohort had only TCR beta chains sequenced, and the lack of alpha or paired-chain data limited which features could be detected. In a later genetic analysis, a missense DCLRE1C variant was associated with V-gene and J-gene trimming of TCR beta chains, and the association was replicated in an independent cohort. It was suggested by the authors that the approach could potentially be generalized to other disease states and immunological phenotypes. In a later analysis, 16,951 TCR beta sequences were associated with specific HLA alleles at a false discovery rate of 0.05. Linkage disequilibrium might explain the correlated functional status among segregating V segments, but an unknown experimental factor could not be excluded. A further reported finding was that TCR beta sequences accurately predicted the HLA-A and HLA-B alleles for most subjects in the first cohort. CMV serostatus was the only immune exposure information available for the cohort. Because some donors lacked HLA typing at each locus, the association tests relied only on the typed subset. A later genetic analysis reported fewer N-insertions in productive TCRs among donors in an Asian-associated ancestry cluster than the roughly 700-donor mean. A group of highly shared sequence variants was considered likely to be a technical artifact of the sequencing pipeline. In a later analysis, HLA-associated TCR beta chains showed more clonal expansion and lower generation probabilities than non-associated chains that were equally common. In an earlier analysis of roughly 500 of the donors, most TCR beta V segments appeared in productive rearrangements about 87% or about 30% of the time, broadly matching IMGT annotations. Because the 87-base-pair reads could not distinguish some IMGT-functional V segments, including TRBV6-2 and TRBV6-3, those segments were excluded. Because counts were too low, more than 15 rarely observed V segments, including chromosome 9 orphons, were left out of the earlier analysis of a few hundred of the donors. Sequencing depth was assumed to be roughly uniform across donors in the presence/absence analyses, though that assumption may not hold. A later analysis reported that several top co-occurrence clusters appeared linked to parvovirus B19, influenza, CMV and Epstein-Barr virus. A total of roughly 160 TCR beta chains were listed by the study as associated with cytomegalovirus. Three of the identified cytomegalovirus-associated TCR beta chains were confirmed in vitro to be specific for cytomegalovirus antigens. When HLA alleles, especially DR and DQ, strongly co-occurred, attributing TCR associations to individual alleles was difficult.

Via the germline V gene, CDR1 is SGDLS and CDR2 YYNGEE. The CDR3 sequence holds 14 residues, the cysteine and phenylalanine included. The only DNA kept is the CDR3, 42 bases in frame from the first base. V is cut by 3 bases and J by 0 bases, and the space between the germline ends is 7 bases. The cohort comprised several hundred healthy bone marrow donors. Cohort members were all nominally healthy when sampled, although unrecorded immune exposures were likely present. The donor tested CMV seropositive and was one of the 289 seropositive cohort members. A peripheral blood sample was collected from each donor, and TCR beta sequencing was performed on peripheral blood mononuclear cells. The Qiagen DNeasy Blood Extraction Kit was used to extract genomic DNA from the blood cell samples.

Sequencing was performed on PBMCs. The receptor was derived from a woman in her 40s in good health and CMV-seropositive. The chain is made from TRBV9 and TRBJ1-5; confidence is insufficient to name the D gene. The DNA is as follows: TGTGCCAGCAGCGCTTCTAATAGCAATCAGCCCCAGCATTTT. Its translation is CASSASNSNQPQHF.